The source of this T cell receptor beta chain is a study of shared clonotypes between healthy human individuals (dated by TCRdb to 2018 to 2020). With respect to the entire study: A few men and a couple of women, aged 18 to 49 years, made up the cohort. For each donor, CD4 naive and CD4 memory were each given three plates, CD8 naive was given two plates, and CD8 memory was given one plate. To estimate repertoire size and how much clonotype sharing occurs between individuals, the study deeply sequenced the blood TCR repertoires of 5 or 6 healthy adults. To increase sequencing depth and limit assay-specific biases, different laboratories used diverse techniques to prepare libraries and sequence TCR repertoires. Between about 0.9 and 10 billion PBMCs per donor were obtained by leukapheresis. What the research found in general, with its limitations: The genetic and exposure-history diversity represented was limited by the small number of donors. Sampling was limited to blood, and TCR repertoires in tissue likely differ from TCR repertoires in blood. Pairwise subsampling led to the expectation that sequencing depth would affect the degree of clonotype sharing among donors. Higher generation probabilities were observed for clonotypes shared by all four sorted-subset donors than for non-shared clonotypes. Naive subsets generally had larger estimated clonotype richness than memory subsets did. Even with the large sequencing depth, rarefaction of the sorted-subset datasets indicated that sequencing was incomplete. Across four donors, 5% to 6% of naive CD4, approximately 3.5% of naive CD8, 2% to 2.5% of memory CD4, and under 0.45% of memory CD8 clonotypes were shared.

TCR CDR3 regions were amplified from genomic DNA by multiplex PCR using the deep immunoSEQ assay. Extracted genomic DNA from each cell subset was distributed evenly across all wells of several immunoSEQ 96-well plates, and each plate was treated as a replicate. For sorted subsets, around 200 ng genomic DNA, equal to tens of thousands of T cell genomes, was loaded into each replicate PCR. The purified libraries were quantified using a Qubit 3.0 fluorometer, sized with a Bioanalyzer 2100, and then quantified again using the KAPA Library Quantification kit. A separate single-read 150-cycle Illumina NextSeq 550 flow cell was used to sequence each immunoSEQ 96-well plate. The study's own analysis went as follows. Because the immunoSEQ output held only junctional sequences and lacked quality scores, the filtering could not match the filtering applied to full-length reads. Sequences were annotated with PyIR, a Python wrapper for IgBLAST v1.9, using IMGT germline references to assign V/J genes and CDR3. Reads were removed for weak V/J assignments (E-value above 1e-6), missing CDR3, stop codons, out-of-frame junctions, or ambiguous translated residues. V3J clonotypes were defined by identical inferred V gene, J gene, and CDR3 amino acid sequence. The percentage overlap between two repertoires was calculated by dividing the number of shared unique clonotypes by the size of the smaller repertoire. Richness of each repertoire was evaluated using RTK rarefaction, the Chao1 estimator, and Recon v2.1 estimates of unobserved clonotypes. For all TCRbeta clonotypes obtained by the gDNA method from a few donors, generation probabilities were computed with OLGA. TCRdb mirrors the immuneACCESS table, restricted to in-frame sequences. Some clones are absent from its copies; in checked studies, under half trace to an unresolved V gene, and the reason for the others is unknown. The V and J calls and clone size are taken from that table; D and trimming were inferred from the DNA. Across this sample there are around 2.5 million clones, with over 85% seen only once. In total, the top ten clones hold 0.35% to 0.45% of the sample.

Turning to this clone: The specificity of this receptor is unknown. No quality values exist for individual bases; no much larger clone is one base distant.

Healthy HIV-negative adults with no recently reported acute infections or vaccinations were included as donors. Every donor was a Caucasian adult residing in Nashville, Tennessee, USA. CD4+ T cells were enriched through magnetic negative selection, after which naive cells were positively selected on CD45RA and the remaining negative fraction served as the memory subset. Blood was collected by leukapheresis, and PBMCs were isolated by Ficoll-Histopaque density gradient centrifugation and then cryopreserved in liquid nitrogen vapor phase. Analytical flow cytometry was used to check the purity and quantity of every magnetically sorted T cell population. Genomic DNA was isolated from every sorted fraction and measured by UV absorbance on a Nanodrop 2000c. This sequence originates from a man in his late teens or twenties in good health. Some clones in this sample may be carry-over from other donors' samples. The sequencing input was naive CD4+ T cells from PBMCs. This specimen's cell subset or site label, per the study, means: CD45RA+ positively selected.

DNA sequence: TGCAGCGCCCAATTTCCTCAGGGGGCCGGGGAGCTGTTTTTT. Its translation is CSAQFPQGAGELFF. The V and J segments used are TRBV29-1 and TRBJ2-2; the junction holds 7 bases that match TRBD1. Ends trimmed: V by 7 bases, J by 6 bases; bases unmatched to a gene: 11. The cysteine opens and the phenylalanine closes a CDR3 of 14 amino acids. CDR3 DNA only is kept here, 42 bases in frame from base 1. The germline V gene specifies SQVTM as CDR1 and ANQGSEA as CDR2.